The rows below give T cell receptor beta chains drawn from one sample of a study of CD8 T cells in Susac syndrome. TCRdb ran MiXCR on the immunoSEQ multiplex PCR reads and lists one entry per CDR3 protein. Here the sample spans some 130,000 distinct CDR3 sequences, 94% being singletons. The sample taken for sequencing was CD4+ T cells from PBMCs. The receptors were gathered from a human donor with multiple sclerosis. The CDR3 runs from the conserved cysteine through the conserved F or W. D genes are given only for firm matches. Only part of the rows carry a size: once, few, many, or a class if the clone is expanded.

CDR3nt,CDR3aa,abundance,d_gene,j_gene,v_gene
TGTGCCTGGAGTTTGGAGGTCAATGAGCAGTTCTTC,CAWSLEVNEQFF,-,-,TRBJ2-1,TRBV30
TGTGCCAGCAGCCAAGAGACGGGGGAGCAGTACTTC,CASSQETGEQYF,once,-,TRBJ2-7,TRBV3-1
TGTGCCAGCAGTTTCGCGGATCAGCAGTTCTTC,CASSFADQQFF,-,-,TRBJ2-1,TRBV12-3/TRBV12-4
TGTGCCAGCAGCCTAGTATGGGGAACAGATACGCAGTATTTT,CASSLVWGTDTQYF,-,-,TRBJ2-3,TRBV6-4
TGCAGCGTTGAAGAGACTACCCCTAGCGGGTCCTACAATGAGCAGTTCTTC,CSVEETTPSGSYNEQFF,-,TRBD2,TRBJ2-1,TRBV29-1
TGCGCCAGCAGCTTGGCTGGGGGGGGAAATCAGCCCCAGCATTTT,CASSLAGGGNQPQHF,few,-,TRBJ1-5,TRBV5-1
TGCAGCGTTGAAGGGGTGACAGAGTCAGCAAGAGGCTACACCTTC,CSVEGVTESARGYTF,-,-,TRBJ1-2,TRBV29-1
TGTGCCAGCAGCCACGAGGCAGGGGGAACTGAAGCTTTCTTT,CASSHEAGGTEAFF,-,TRBD1,TRBJ1-1,TRBV6-6
TGTGCCACCACCGCCGGGACTAGCGCGAATGAGCAGTTCTTC,CATTAGTSANEQFF,once,TRBD2,TRBJ2-1,TRBV10-3
TGTGCCTGGAACGCCGACAGGGGTTATGGCTACACCTTC,CAWNADRGYGYTF,-,TRBD1,TRBJ1-2,TRBV30
TGTGCCAGCAAGAAAGGGACAGCTGAAAACACCATATATTTT,CASKKGTAENTIYF,-,TRBD1,TRBJ1-3,TRBV7-9
TGTGCCAGCAGCGCCGTCGGAGCGGGAGCCTACAATGAGCAGTTCTTC,CASSAVGAGAYNEQFF,-,TRBD2,TRBJ2-1,TRBV5-4
TGTGCCAGCAGTTTAGGCGCAGGGCTGGACACTGAAGCTTTCTTT,CASSLGAGLDTEAFF,once,-,TRBJ1-1,TRBV12-3/TRBV12-4
TGTGCCAGCAGTTTTGACAGCTCCTACAATGAGCAGTTCTTC,CASSFDSSYNEQFF,-,-,TRBJ2-1,TRBV7-9
TGTGCCAGCAGATCCCAGGGGTACGAGCAGTACTTC,CASRSQGYEQYF,-,-,TRBJ2-7,TRBV12-3/TRBV12-4
TGTGCCAGTTCCCAAGAGATGACCCAGTACTTC,CASSQEMTQYF,-,-,TRBJ2-5,TRBV3-1
TGTGCCAGCAGCAGGTCAGGGGAGACCCAGTACTTC,CASSRSGETQYF,-,-,TRBJ2-5,TRBV5-6
TGTGCCAGCAGGTTCCAGGAGGAGACCCAGTACTTC,CASRFQEETQYF,-,-,TRBJ2-5,TRBV2
TGTGCCAGTGGGGGAGTTCCTAACTATGGCTACACCTTC,CASGGVPNYGYTF,-,-,TRBJ1-2,TRBV12-3/TRBV12-4
TGTGCCAGCAGTTCCAACAGGGGTATCACTGAAGCTTTCTTT,CASSSNRGITEAFF,-,TRBD1,TRBJ1-1,TRBV7-9
TGTGCCAGCAGTTATGGTGGAGAGACCCAGTACTTC,CASSYGGETQYF,-,-,TRBJ2-5,TRBV6-6
TGCAGCGTTACTCCAGGGGGCAATCAGCCCCAGCATTTT,CSVTPGGNQPQHF,-,-,TRBJ1-5,TRBV29-1
TGTGCCAGCAGCTTAGGTATCTTGGGGCAGGACCTTCACACAGATACGCAGTATTTT,CASSLGILGQDLHTDTQYF,-,-,TRBJ2-3,TRBV13
TGTGCCAGCAGTGAGAGGGATACGCAGTATTTT,CASSERDTQYF,-,-,TRBJ2-3,TRBV2
TGTGCCACCAGTGATCCGGCGCCATCTCAGCACGAGCAGTACTTC,CATSDPAPSQHEQYF,-,-,TRBJ2-7,TRBV24-1
TGCGCCAGCAGCCAAGAGAGGGCCTCTGGGGCCAACGTCCTGACTTTC,CASSQERASGANVLTF,-,-,TRBJ2-6,TRBV4-3
TGTGCCAGCAGTTACTCGATGGGACGGCTATCTGGAAACACCATATATTTT,CASSYSMGRLSGNTIYF,-,-,TRBJ1-3,TRBV6-5
TGCAGTGCTAGTACGGCCTCCTACGAGCAGTACTTC,CSASTASYEQYF,-,-,TRBJ2-7,TRBV20-1
TGTGCCAGTAGGGATCCGGGACAGGGGAACTATGGCTACACCTTC,CASRDPGQGNYGYTF,-,TRBD1,TRBJ1-2,TRBV19
TGCGCCAGCAGCCAAGATACAGGCAGCGAGTACGAGCAGTACTTC,CASSQDTGSEYEQYF,once,-,TRBJ2-7,TRBV4-3
TGTGCCACCAGTGCGCCAACTACAGGGGAGGCTGAGCAGTTCTTC,CATSAPTTGEAEQFF,-,-,TRBJ2-1,TRBV24-1
TGCGCCAGCAGTTTGACCCTTACAGGGAGCTATGGCTACACCTTC,CASSLTLTGSYGYTF,-,-,TRBJ1-2,TRBV5-1
TGTGCCAGCAGACCAACAGGGAGGAACATTCAGTACTTC,CASRPTGRNIQYF,-,-,TRBJ2-4,TRBV7-2
TGTGCCAGCAGCCTAACTCCCTTTGGGATTCAAGAGACCCAGTACTTC,CASSLTPFGIQETQYF,-,-,TRBJ2-5,TRBV9
TGTGCCAGCAGCCCGTCCCGGGTCGGGAACACTGAAGCTTTCTTT,CASSPSRVGNTEAFF,-,-,TRBJ1-1,TRBV14
TGTGCCAGCAGCCAAGAAGGGCTAGCGGGAGTGGAGCAGTTCTTC,CASSQEGLAGVEQFF,-,TRBD2,TRBJ2-1,TRBV3-1
TGTGCCAGCAGCGTTAATGTAGCGGGCACAGATACGCAGTATTTT,CASSVNVAGTDTQYF,-,-,TRBJ2-3,TRBV12-3/TRBV12-4
TGTGCCTGGAACAGCGGGAGGGCCAGAGATACGCAGTATTTT,CAWNSGRARDTQYF,-,TRBD2,TRBJ2-3,TRBV30
TGTGCCAGCAGCCAATCGGGCGGATTTAACTATGGCTACACCTTC,CASSQSGGFNYGYTF,-,-,TRBJ1-2,TRBV14